Listed here are 26 T cell receptor beta chains from one sample, sequenced in a study of Ad26.COV2.S vaccination and SARS-CoV-2 variants. TCRdb's copy holds only in-frame clones and misses some; the assay was immunoSEQ multiplex PCR. The sample includes about 350,000 clones, around 88% of them seen just once. Treatment described: around 19 received Ad26.COV2.S at low or high dose, single or two shots; 5 received placebo; per-sample allocation not given. Sampling happened 63 days after the first vaccine or placebo injection. Material: peripheral blood, obtained in a trial of Ad26.COV2.S vaccine versus placebo. The source is a person between 18 and 65 years old who received the Ad26.COV2.S COVID-19 vaccine or a placebo.

The chain employs TRBV7-2 and TRBJ2-2; D unclear. Per the germline V gene, CDR1 is SGHTA and CDR2 is FQGNSA. V lost 3 bases, J lost 6 bases, and 5 bases lay in between. This CDR3 is built from 12 residues. DNA for the CDR3: TGTGCCAGCAGCTTTTCGGCCGGGGAGCTGTTTTTT. Its protein product is CASSFSAGELFF.

The chain has TRBV5-1 and TRBJ1-1; 7 bases agree with TRBD1. Germline V lookup: CDR1 SGHRS, CDR2 YFSETQ. CDR3 length equals 15 residues. Trimming removed 2 bases from V and 6 bases from J; junction bases left unmatched: 10. The CDR3 nucleotides read TGCGCCAGCAGCTTACACGACAGGGATAGCGCTGAAGCTTTCTTT. Translated: CASSLHDRDSAEAFF.

V gene TRBV28 combines with J gene TRBJ2-2; D is possibly TRBD1 or TRBD2 (5 bases each). This CDR3 has 14 residues. Germline assignment: CDR1 MDHEN and CDR2 SYDVKM. The germline V and J ends were trimmed by 2 bases and 8 bases, with 12 bases remaining between them. DNA of the CDR3: TGTGCCAGCAGTTTAGGGACCAAACCGGGGGAGCTGTTTTTT. Its translation: CASSLGTKPGELFF.

The chain joins TRBV19 to TRBJ2-1; the match to TRBD1 covers 7 bases. The ends lost 8 bases at V and 6 bases at J; junction bases unmatched: 16. The CDR3 consists of 16 residues. The germline V gene has CDR1 LNHDA and CDR2 SQIVND (reference sequence). CDR3 amino acids: CASRALQGRGSNEQFF. CDR3 nucleotide sequence: TGTGCCAGTCGAGCCTTACAGGGGAGAGGTTCCAATGAGCAGTTCTTC.

V usage is TRBV19 and J usage is TRBJ1-2; weak D call: TRBD1 (5 bases). Per the germline V gene, CDR1 is LNHDA and CDR2 is SQIVND (reference sequence). Trimming removed 3 bases at V and 5 bases at J, with 16 bases between. The CDR3 contains 15 residues. DNA of the CDR3: TGTGCCAGTAGTATCGGGGACCCGGCTCCTTATGGCTACACCTTC. Its translation: CASSIGDPAPYGYTF.

The chain carries TRBV5-4 and TRBJ2-5; the match to TRBD1 covers 8 bases. Germline lookup yields CDR1 SGHNT and CDR2 YYREEE (reference sequence). J was trimmed by 6 bases and V by 2 bases; bases with no gene match: 3. The CDR3 has 13 amino acids. In DNA, the CDR3 is TGTGCCAGCAGCTTCAACAGGGGGAAGACCCAGTACTTC. It encodes CASSFNRGKTQYF.

The chain employs TRBV7-9 and TRBJ2-4; no definite D call. The V gene's germline CDR1 is SEHNR and CDR2 FQNEAQ (reference sequence). The CDR3 length is 14 residues. Deletions cut 2 bases from V and 1 base from J, with 6 bases between. For the CDR3, the DNA is TGTGCCAGCAGCTTACAGGCGGCCAAAAACATTCAGTACTTC. This codes for CASSLQAAKNIQYF.

This sequence joins TRBV15 and TRBJ1-5; the match to TRBD1 covers 9 bases. CDR3 length equals 15 residues. The ends lost 2 bases at V and 7 bases at J; junction bases unmatched: 6. From germline, CDR1 is LNHNV and CDR2 YYDKDF (reference sequence). The CDR3 here is CATSRPGQGHQPQHF. Written as DNA, the CDR3 is TGTGCCACCAGCAGACCGGGACAGGGTCACCAGCCCCAGCATTTT. Looking up the rest from reference TRBV15 and TRBJ1-5 gives the full variable domain: DAMVIQNPRYQVTQFGKPVTLSCSQTLNHNVMYWYQQKSSQAPKLLFHYYDKDFNNEADTPDNFQSRRPNTSFCFLDIRSPGLGDTAMYLCATSRPGQGHQPQHFGDGTRLSIL.

CDR3 nucleotides: TGTGCCTGGAGTGTACGAGGGAGTGCCTACGAGCAGTACTTC. It codes for CAWSVRGSAYEQYF. The V gene is TRBV30, the J gene TRBJ2-7; D possibly corresponds to TRBD2 (5 bases). Trimming shortened V by 0 bases and J by 2 bases, and 11 bases separated the two germline ends. CDR3 size: 14 residues. Germline V gene lookup returns CDR1 GTSNPN and CDR2 SVGIG (reference sequence).

The chain carries TRBV19 and TRBJ2-1; possibly TRBD1 for D (5 bases). The germline V gene encodes CDR1 LNHDA and CDR2 SQIVND (reference sequence). This CDR3 is 16 amino acids long. V gave up 6 bases and J gave up 0 bases, with 15 bases separating them. CDR3 DNA: TGTGCCAGTAGCCCAAAGGGGTGGGACTCCTACAATGAGCAGTTCTTC. It codes for CASSPKGWDSYNEQFF.

Remarks on this clone: The sample has other DNA sequences that encode this CDR3 too. The rearrangement links TRBV7-2 to TRBJ2-3; D not certain. There are 12 residues in the CDR3. Germline V gene data show CDR1 as SGHTA and CDR2 as FQGNSA. V lost 5 bases and J 1 base, leaving 4 bases between the germline ends. The CDR3 bases are TGTGCCAGCAGCCCCCGCACAGATACGCAGTATTTT. Its protein is CASSPRTDTQYF.

The table lists this clone with a count of one. The rearrangement joins TRBV6-2 or TRBV6-3 to TRBJ2-7; 8 bases fit TRBD2. This CDR3 contains 16 residues. Germline lookup yields CDR1 MNHEY and CDR2 SVGEGT. Trimming took 5 bases from V and 0 from J; bases not matched to a gene: 9. The CDR3 bases are TGTGCCAGCAGTGGCGACAGACTAGCGCGCTCCTACGAGCAGTACTTC. This sequence encodes CASSGDRLARSYEQYF.

The chain employs TRBV15 and TRBJ1-5, with a possible D match to TRBD1 (5 bases). From germline, CDR1 is LNHNV and CDR2 YYDKDF (reference sequence). Trimming left V 5 bases short and J 4 bases short, with 12 bases between. The length of the CDR3 is 14 residues. The DNA for the CDR3 is TGTGCCACCAGCGGCGGGACGGGGAATCAGCCCCAGCATTTT. Residues: CATSGGTGNQPQHF.

J is TRBJ1-4 and V is TRBV2, with D maybe TRBD1 (5 bases). CDR3 length equals 17 residues. Trimming removed 6 bases at V and 0 bases at J, with 17 bases between. Germline values: CDR1 SNHLY, CDR2 FYNNEI. CDR3 nucleotides: TGTGCCAGCAGAACGGGGGGTGGGATTGCAACTAATGAAAAACTGTTTTTT. Protein: CASRTGGGIATNEKLFF.

This clone was observed a few times. The chain couples TRBV7-3 to TRBJ2-1; TRBD1 agrees at 8 bases. Germline assignment: CDR1 SGHTA and CDR2 FQGTGA. The CDR3 consists of 16 residues. V lost 4 bases, J lost 5 bases, and 10 bases stayed unmatched. The DNA for the CDR3 is TGTGCCAGCAGCTCGGCAGACAGGGGACTGAACAATGAGCAGTTCTTC. Protein: CASSSADRGLNNEQFF.

V usage is TRBV5-1 and J usage is TRBJ2-1; 9 bases map to TRBD2. V lost 1 base to trimming and J lost 6 bases; unmatched junction nucleotides: 5. The CDR3 runs 15 residues. The germline V gene encodes CDR1 SGHRS and CDR2 YFSETQ. CDR3 coding DNA: TGCGCCAGCAGCTTGACAGCGGGAGGAAGCAATGAGCAGTTCTTC. Residues: CASSLTAGGSNEQFF.

CDR3 sequence: CASSLTGVSNNEQFF. The CDR3 DNA reads as TGCGCCAGCAGCCTGACAGGGGTCAGTAACAATGAGCAGTTCTTC. This chain links TRBV5-1 with TRBJ2-1; 8 bases line up with TRBD1. CDR1 is SGHRS, CDR2 YFSETQ, per germline. V was clipped by 4 bases and J by 5 bases; unmatched bases: 8. The CDR3 totals 15 residues. The full variable domain, its missing parts supplied by reference TRBV5-1 and TRBJ2-1, is KAGVTQTPRYLIKTRGQQVTLSCSPISGHRSVSWYQQTPGQGLQFLFEYFSETQRNKGNFPGRFSGRQFSNSRSEMNVSTLELGDSALYLCASSLTGVSNNEQFFGPGTRLTVL.

The rearrangement joins TRBV6-5 to TRBJ2-5; 7 bases fit TRBD1. The V gene end was trimmed by 2 bases and the J gene end by 5 bases; junction bases not matched to a gene: 5. CDR1 MNHEY and CDR2 SVGAGI come from the germline V gene. The CDR3 is made up of 14 amino acids. CDR3 residues: CASSYSRGSETQYF. The CDR3 DNA reads TGTGCCAGCAGTTACAGCAGGGGGTCGGAGACCCAGTACTTC.

This clone came up once. The chain has TRBV4-2 and TRBJ2-5; unclear D gene. Trimming pared 2 bases from V and 4 bases from J, leaving 23 bases between. Germline CDR1 reads LGHNA; CDR2 reads YNFKEQ. The CDR3 sequence is 18 residues long. The CDR3 DNA sequence: TGTGCCAGCAGCCAAACCGAGGTCGGACCCCCTGTCCGAGAGACCCAGTACTTC. Amino acid sequence: CASSQTEVGPPVRETQYF.

This clone was found once. The J gene is TRBJ2-1, the V gene TRBV14, with no clear D. This CDR3 spans 16 amino acids. Germline-derived CDR1 and CDR2 are SGHDN and FVKESK. Between the trimmed V and J ends, which lost 4 bases and 2 bases, there was a span of 15 bases. The CDR3, as DNA: TGTGCCAGCAGCCCAAGAAAGGCGACCCCCTACAATGAGCAGTTCTTC. The encoded protein is CASSPRKATPYNEQFF.

The chain couples TRBV6-6 to TRBJ2-7; D is unclear. CDR1 and CDR2 from the germline V gene are MNHNY and SVGAGI (reference sequence). The germline V and J ends were trimmed by 2 bases and 1 base, with 12 bases remaining between them. The CDR3 totals 15 residues. The CDR3 region has the DNA TGTGCCAGCAGTTACGTAGTTGCCGAGTCCTACGAGCAGTACTTC. It yields the protein CASSYVVAESYEQYF.

The chain has TRBV11-2 and TRBJ1-4, with 9 bases aligning to TRBD1. Looked up from germline, CDR1 is SGHAT and CDR2 is FQNNGV. The V segment lost 4 bases and the J segment 8 bases; nucleotides outside the gene matches: 8. This CDR3 is built from 15 residues. CDR3: CASSSRTGVDEKLFF. The CDR3 DNA reads TGTGCCAGCAGCTCGCGGACAGGGGTCGACGAAAAACTGTTTTTT.

The chain couples TRBV29-1 to TRBJ1-1; no definite D call. This CDR3 has 14 amino acids. In germline, CDR1 is SQVTM, CDR2 ANQGSEA. V shed 3 bases and J shed 0 bases, with 11 bases lying between them. The CDR3 here is CSVDDGNMNTEAFF. As DNA, the CDR3 is TGCAGCGTTGACGATGGGAACATGAACACTGAAGCTTTCTTT.

The V gene is TRBV15, the J gene TRBJ1-5; D is unclear. Germline CDR1 and CDR2: LNHNV and YYDKDF (reference sequence). The CDR3 totals 16 residues. V lost 0 bases and J 1 base, leaving 10 bases between the germline ends. This chain's CDR3 is CATSRDVPRSNQPQHF. Here the CDR3 DNA reads TGTGCCACCAGCAGAGATGTACCAAGGAGCAATCAGCCCCAGCATTTT.

The chain joins TRBV5-1 to TRBJ1-4, with a tentative D call TRBD1 (5 bases). The CDR3 length is 15 residues. V was pared by 4 bases and J by 8 bases, with 18 bases between. Per the germline V gene, CDR1 is SGHRS and CDR2 is YFSETQ. In DNA form, the CDR3 reads TGCGCCAGCAGCCCGGGACGCTTAATGGAGGAAAAACTGTTTTTT. It codes for CASSPGRLMEEKLFF.

The chain couples TRBV5-1 to TRBJ2-2; 8 positions match TRBD1. The CDR3 runs to 18 residues. Germline V gene sequence: CDR1 SGHRS, CDR2 YFSETQ. V was clipped by 5 bases and J by 6 bases; unmatched bases: 18. CDR3 protein: CASRHYAGQGDTAGELFF. The CDR3 region has the DNA TGCGCCAGCAGACATTACGCTGGACAGGGCGATACGGCCGGGGAGCTGTTTTTT.